Listed below are T cell receptor beta chains from one sample, sequenced in a study of blood T cell repertoires in COVID-19. The method was immunoSEQ multiplex PCR; TCRdb's version includes in-frame clones alone and lacks a portion of them. The sample records 150,000 to 180,000 clones, about three quarters being singletons. What was sequenced was peripheral blood. The receptors were gathered from a man at least 80 years old with acute or convalescent COVID-19. CDR3s include the opening cysteine and the closing phenylalanine or tryptophan. A D gene is named only where the DNA matches it firmly. Clone size is not always given. Where it is, it says once, few, many or a class for expanded clones.

TGTGCCAGCAGGAAGACAGGATTGGGCGGGGAGCTGTTTTTT,CASRKTGLGGELFF,-,TRBJ2-2,-,TRBV7-9
TGTGCCAGCAGCGCCGACAGGGGGCGGGAGCAGTACTTC,CASSADRGREQYF,TRBD1,TRBJ2-7,-,TRBV7-2
TGTGCCACCAGTGACACAACAGGGGTCGGGGCCAACGTCCTGACTTTC,CATSDTTGVGANVLTF,TRBD1,TRBJ2-6,-,TRBV24-1
TGTGCCAGCAGTTCCCGGGGGGCCGAGCAGTTCTTC,CASSSRGAEQFF,-,TRBJ2-1,-,TRBV6-5
TGTGCCAGCAGTTTATGGGCGAACACTGAAGCTTTCTTT,CASSLWANTEAFF,-,TRBJ1-1,-,TRBV28
TGTGCCAGCAGCCAAGAGGGGGGGGGCACTGAAGCTTTCTTT,CASSQEGGGTEAFF,-,TRBJ1-1,once,TRBV3-1/TRBV3-2
TGCGCCAGCAGCTTGGGCGGAGAAGCGAACACTGAAGCTTTCTTT,CASSLGGEANTEAFF,-,TRBJ1-1,-,TRBV5-1
TGTGCCAGCAGCTTCGTACAGGGGGATGGCTACACCTTC,CASSFVQGDGYTF,TRBD1,TRBJ1-2,many,TRBV7-3
TGTGCCAGCAGTGATGGAGGGGGCGATAACTATGGCTACACCTTC,CASSDGGGDNYGYTF,TRBD1,TRBJ1-2,-,TRBV6-1
TGTGCCAGTAGTGTCGACAGCCTCTTCCTGGAGCAGTTCTTC,CASSVDSLFLEQFF,-,TRBJ2-1,-,TRBV19
TGTGCCACCAGTGACCGGACGGGAAGCACAGATACGCAGTATTTT,CATSDRTGSTDTQYF,-,TRBJ2-3,once,TRBV24-1
TGTGCCAGCAGTCCCCGGGACAGGCTGGATGAGCAGTTCTTC,CASSPRDRLDEQFF,TRBD1,TRBJ2-1,many,TRBV28
TGTGCCAGCAGCTTCAAAGAGACGGGACAGTCGAACACCGGGGAGCTGTTTTTT,CASSFKETGQSNTGELFF,TRBD1,TRBJ2-2,-,TRBV7-2
TGTGCCAGCAGTGCGCCGGGACAGGGGCCTGGCTACACCTTC,CASSAPGQGPGYTF,TRBD1,TRBJ1-2,-,TRBV2